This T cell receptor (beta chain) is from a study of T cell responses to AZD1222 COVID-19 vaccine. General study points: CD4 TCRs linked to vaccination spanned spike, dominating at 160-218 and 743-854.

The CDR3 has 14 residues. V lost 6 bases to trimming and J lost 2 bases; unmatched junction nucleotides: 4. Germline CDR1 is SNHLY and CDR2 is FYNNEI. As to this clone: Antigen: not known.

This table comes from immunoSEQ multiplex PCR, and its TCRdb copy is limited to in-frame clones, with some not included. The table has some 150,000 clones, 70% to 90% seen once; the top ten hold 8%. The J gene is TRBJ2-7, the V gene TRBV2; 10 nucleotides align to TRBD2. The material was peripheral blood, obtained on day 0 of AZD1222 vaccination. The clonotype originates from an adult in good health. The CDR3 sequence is CASSSGRAAYEQYF. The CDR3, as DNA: TGTGCCAGCAGCAGCGGGAGGGCCGCCTACGAGCAGTACTTC.